This T cell receptor beta chain was identified in a study of cytotoxic CD8 clonotypes in ibrutinib-treated CLL. Background on the study: Average yields of about 260,000 productive templates and approximately 94,000 productive rearrangements characterized the samples. Findings and caveats of the study: Private clonotypes, not public ones, expanded at ibrutinib response.

The germline V gene has CDR1 SGHRS and CDR2 YFSETQ. This CDR3 spans 16 amino acids. The V and J ends lost 0 bases and 2 bases, in that order; junction bases with no gene match: 5. Regarding this clone: The target antigen is unknown.

This table comes from immunoSEQ multiplex PCR, and its TCRdb copy is limited to in-frame clones, with some not included. The data show approximately 47,000 clones, around three fifths seen once. The sequences come from PBMCs, collected after 24 months of ibrutinib treatment. The clonotype comes from a human donor with chronic lymphocytic leukemia. V is TRBV5-1 and J is TRBJ1-5; 7 bases are a match to TRBD1. The CDR3 is CASSLGQGEGNQPQHF. The CDR3 nucleotides are TGCGCCAGCAGCTTGGGACAGGGTGAGGGCAATCAGCCCCAGCATTTT.